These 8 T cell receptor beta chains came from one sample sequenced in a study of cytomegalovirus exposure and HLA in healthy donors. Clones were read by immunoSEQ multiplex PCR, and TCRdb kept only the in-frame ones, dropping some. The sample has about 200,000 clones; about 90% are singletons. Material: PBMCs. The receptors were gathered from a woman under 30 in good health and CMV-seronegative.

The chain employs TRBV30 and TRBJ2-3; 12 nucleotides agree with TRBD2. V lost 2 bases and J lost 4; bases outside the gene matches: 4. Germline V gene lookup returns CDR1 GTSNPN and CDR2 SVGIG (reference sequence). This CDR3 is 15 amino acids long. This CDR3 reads CAWSLSSGRADTQYF. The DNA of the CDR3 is TGTGCCTGGAGTCTCTCTAGCGGGAGGGCAGATACGCAGTATTTT.

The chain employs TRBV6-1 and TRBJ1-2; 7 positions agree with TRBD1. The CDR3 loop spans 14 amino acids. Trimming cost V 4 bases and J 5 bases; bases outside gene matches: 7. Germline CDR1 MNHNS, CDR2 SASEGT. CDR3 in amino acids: CASSAGPGQYGYTF. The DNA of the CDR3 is TGTGCCAGCAGTGCCGGTCCGGGACAGTATGGCTACACCTTC.

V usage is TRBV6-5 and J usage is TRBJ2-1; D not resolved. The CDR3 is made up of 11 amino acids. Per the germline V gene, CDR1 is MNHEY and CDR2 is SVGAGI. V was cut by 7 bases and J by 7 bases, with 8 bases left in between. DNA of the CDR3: TGTGCCAGCAAAAAGCTTAATGAGCAGTTCTTC. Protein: CASKKLNEQFF.

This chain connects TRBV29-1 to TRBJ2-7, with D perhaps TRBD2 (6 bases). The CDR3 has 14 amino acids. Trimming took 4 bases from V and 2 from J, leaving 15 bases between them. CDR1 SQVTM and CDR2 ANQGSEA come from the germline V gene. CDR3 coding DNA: TGCAGCGTTGTTGGGGTCGGGGGACCCTACGAGCAGTACTTC. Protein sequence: CSVVGVGGPYEQYF.

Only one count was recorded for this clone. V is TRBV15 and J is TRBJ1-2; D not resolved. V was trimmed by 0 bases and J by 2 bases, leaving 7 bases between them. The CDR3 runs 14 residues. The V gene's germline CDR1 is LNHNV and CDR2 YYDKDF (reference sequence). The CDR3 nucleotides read TGTGCCACCAGCAGAGATGCGGAGAACTATGGCTACACCTTC. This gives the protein CATSRDAENYGYTF. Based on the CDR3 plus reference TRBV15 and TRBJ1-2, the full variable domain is DAMVIQNPRYQVTQFGKPVTLSCSQTLNHNVMYWYQQKSSQAPKLLFHYYDKDFNNEADTPDNFQSRRPNTSFCFLDIRSPGLGDTAMYLCATSRDAENYGYTFGSGTRLTVV.

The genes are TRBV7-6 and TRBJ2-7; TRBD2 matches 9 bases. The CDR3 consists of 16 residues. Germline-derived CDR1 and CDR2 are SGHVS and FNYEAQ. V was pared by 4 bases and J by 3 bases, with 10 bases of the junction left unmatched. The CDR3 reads CASSWAGGRDSYEQYF. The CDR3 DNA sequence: TGTGCCAGCAGCTGGGCGGGCGGGAGGGATAGCTACGAGCAGTACTTC.

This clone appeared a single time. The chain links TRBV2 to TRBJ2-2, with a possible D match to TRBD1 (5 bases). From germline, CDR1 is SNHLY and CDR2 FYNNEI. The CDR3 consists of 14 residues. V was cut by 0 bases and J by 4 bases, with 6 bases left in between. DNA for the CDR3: TGTGCCAGCAGTGAAGCTACAGGCACCGGGGAGCTGTTTTTT. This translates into CASSEATGTGELFF.

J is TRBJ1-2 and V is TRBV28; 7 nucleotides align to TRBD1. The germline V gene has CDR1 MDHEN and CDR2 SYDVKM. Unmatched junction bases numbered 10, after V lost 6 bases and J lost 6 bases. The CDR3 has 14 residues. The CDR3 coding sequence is TGTGCCAGCAGGACATTTAGGACAGGCCATGGCTACACCTTC. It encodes CASRTFRTGHGYTF.